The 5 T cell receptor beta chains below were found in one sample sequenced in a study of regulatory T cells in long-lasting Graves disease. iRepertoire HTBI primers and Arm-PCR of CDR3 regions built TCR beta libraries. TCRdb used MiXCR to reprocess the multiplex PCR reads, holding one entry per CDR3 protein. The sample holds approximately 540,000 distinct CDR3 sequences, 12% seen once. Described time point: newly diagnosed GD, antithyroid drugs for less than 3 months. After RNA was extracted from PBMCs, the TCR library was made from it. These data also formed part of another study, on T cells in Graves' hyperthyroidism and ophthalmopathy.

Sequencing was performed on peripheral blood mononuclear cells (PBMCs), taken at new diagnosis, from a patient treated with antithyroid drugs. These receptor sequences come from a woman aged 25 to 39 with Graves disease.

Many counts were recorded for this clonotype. CDR3 in DNA: TGTGCCATTGCTAGCGTGGGGGAGCAGTTCTTC. Translation gives CAIASVGEQFF. The V call is TRBV2, the J call TRBJ2-1; D is perhaps TRBD2 (6 bases). Germline loops: CDR1 SNHLY, CDR2 FYNNEI. Trimming stripped 10 bases from V and 10 bases from J, with 14 bases between. The CDR3 loop spans 11 amino acids.

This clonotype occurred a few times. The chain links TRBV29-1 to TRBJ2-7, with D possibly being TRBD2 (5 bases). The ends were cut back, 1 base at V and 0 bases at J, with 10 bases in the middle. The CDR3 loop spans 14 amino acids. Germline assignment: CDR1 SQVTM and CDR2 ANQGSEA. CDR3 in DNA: TGCAGCGTTGAAGGGAAAGGGAGCTCCTACGAGCAGTACTTC. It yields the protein CSVEGKGSSYEQYF.

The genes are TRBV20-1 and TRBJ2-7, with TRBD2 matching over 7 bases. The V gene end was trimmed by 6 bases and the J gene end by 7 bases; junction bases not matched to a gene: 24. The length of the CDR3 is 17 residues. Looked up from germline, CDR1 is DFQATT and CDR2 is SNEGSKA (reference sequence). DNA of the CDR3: TGCAGTGCCAAAATGGGAAGACTAGCCGTGGAATTTGGGGAGCAGTACTTC. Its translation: CSAKMGRLAVEFGEQYF.

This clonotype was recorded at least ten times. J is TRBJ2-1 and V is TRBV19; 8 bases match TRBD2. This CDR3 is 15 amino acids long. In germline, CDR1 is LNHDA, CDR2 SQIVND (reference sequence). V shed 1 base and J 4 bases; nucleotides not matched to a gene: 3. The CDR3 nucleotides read TGTGCCAGTAGTATAGTAGCGGGAACATACAATGAGCAGTTCTTC. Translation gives CASSIVAGTYNEQFF.

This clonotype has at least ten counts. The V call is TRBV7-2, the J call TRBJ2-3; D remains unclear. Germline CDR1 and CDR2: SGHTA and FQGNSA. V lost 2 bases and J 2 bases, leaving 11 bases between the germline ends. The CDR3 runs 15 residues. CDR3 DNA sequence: TGTGCCAGCAGCTTACTCCCCAGAGCCACAGATACGCAGTATTTT. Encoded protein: CASSLLPRATDTQYF.